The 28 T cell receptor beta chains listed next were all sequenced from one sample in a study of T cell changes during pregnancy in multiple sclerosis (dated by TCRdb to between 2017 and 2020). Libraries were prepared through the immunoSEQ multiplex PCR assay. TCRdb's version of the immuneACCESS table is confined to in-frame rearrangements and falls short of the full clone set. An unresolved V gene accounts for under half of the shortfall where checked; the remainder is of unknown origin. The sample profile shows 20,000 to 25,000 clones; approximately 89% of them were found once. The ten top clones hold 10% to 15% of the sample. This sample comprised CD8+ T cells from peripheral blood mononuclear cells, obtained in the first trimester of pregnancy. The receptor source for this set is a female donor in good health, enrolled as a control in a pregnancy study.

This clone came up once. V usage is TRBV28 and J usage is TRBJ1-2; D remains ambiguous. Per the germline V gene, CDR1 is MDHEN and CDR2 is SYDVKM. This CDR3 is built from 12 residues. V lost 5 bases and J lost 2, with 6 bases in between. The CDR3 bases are TGTGCCAGCAGTCCGACAAACTATGGCTACACCTTC. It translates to CASSPTNYGYTF.

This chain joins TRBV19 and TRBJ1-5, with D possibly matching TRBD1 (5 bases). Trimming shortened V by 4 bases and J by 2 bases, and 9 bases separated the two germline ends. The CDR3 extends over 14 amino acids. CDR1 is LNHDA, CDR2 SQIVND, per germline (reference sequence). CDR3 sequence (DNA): TGTGCCAGTAGTACGACAGTGGGCAATCAGCCCCAGCATTTT. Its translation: CASSTTVGNQPQHF.

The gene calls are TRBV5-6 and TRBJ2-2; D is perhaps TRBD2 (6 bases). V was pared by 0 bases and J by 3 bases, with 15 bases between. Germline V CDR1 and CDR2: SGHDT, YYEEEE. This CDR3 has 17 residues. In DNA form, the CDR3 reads TGTGCCAGCAGCTTGGAAGTGCGGGGTGTGGACACCGGGGAGCTGTTTTTT. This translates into CASSLEVRGVDTGELFF.

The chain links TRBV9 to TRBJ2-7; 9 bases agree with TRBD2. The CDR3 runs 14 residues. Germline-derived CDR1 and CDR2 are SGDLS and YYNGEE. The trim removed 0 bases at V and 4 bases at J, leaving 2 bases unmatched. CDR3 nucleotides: TGTGCCAGCAGCGTAGGTAGCGGGAGTTACGAGCAGTACTTC. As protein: CASSVGSGSYEQYF.

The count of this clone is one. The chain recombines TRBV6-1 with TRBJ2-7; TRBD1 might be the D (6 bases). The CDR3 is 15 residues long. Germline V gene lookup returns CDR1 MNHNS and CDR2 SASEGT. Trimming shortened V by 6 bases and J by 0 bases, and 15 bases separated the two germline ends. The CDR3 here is CASSELGGSSYEQYF. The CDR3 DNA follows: TGTGCCAGCAGCGAACTTGGGGGCAGCTCCTACGAGCAGTACTTC.

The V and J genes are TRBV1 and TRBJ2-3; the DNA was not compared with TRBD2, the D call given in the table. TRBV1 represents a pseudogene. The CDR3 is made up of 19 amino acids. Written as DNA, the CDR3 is TGCACCAGCAGCCAAGACCTGCGACTAGCGGGAGTTTTCACAGATACGCAGTATTTT. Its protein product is CTSSQDLRLAGVFTDTQYF.

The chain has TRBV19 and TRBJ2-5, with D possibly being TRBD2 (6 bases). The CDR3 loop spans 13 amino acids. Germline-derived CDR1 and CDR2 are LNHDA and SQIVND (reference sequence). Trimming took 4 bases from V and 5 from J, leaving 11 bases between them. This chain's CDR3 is CASSTGGLETQYF. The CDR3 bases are TGTGCCAGTAGTACCGGGGGTTTGGAGACCCAGTACTTC. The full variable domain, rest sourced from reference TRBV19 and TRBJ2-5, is DGGITQSPKYLFRKEGQNVTLSCEQNLNHDAMYWYRQDPGQGLRLIYYSQIVNDFQKGDIAEGYSVSREKKESFPLTVTSAQKNPTAFYLCASSTGGLETQYFGPGTRLLVL.

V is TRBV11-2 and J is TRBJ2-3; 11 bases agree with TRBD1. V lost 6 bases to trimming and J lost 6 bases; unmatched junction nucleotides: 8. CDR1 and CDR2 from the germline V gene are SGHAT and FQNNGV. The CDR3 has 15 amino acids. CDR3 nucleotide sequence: TGTGCCAGCAGAGAAGGACAGGGGGCATTTGATACGCAGTATTTT. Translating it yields CASREGQGAFDTQYF.

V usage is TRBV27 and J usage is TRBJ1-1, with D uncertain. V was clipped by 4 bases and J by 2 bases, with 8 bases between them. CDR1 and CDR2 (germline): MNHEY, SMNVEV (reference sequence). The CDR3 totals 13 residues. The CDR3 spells CASSSLLNTEAFF. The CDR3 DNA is TGTGCCAGCAGTTCCTTATTAAACACTGAAGCTTTCTTT.

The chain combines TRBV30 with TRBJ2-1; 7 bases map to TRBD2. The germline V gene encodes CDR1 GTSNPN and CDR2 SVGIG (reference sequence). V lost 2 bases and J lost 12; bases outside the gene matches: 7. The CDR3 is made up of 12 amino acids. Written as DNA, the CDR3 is TGTGCCTGGAGTAAGGGGCCGGGGGGGCAGTTCTTC. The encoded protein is CAWSKGPGGQFF.

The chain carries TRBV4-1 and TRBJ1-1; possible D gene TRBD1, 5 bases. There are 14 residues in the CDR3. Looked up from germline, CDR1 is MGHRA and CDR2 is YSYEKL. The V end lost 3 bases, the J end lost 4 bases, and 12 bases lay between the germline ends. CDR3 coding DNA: TGCGCCAGCAGCCAGCAGGGCGGTGGCACTGAAGCTTTCTTT. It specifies CASSQQGGGTEAFF.

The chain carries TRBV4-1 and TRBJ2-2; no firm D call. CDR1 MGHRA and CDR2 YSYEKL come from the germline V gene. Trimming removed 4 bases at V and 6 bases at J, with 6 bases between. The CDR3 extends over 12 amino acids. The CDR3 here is CASSPLAGELFF. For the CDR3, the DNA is TGCGCCAGCAGCCCCCTTGCCGGGGAGCTGTTTTTT.

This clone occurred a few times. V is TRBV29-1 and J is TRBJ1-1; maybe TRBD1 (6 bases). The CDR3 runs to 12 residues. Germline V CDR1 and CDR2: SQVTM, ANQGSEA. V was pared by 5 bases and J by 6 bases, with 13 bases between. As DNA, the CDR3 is TGCAGCGTTATCTCCCCAGGGGCTGAAGCTTTCTTT. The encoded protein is CSVISPGAEAFF. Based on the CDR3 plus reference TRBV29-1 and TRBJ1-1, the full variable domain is SAVISQKPSRDICQRGTSLTIQCQVDSQVTMMFWYRQQPGQSLTLIATANQGSEATYESGFVIDKFPISRPNLTFSTLTVSNMSPEDSSIYLCSVISPGAEAFFGQGTRLTVV.

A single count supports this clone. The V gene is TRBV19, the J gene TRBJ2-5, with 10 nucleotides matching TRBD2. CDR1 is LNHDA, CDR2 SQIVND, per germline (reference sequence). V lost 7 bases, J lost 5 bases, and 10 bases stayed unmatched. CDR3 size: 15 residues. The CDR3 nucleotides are TGTGCCAGTAAGCCGAGCGGGGGGGCCTGGGAGACCCAGTACTTC. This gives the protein CASKPSGGAWETQYF. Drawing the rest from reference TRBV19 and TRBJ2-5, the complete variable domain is DGGITQSPKYLFRKEGQNVTLSCEQNLNHDAMYWYRQDPGQGLRLIYYSQIVNDFQKGDIAEGYSVSREKKESFPLTVTSAQKNPTAFYLCASKPSGGAWETQYFGPGTRLLVL.

Here the CDR3 reads CASSLGQGPNSPLHF. The CDR3 DNA sequence: TGTGCCAGCAGTCTCGGACAGGGACCTAATTCACCCCTCCACTTT. The rearrangement joins TRBV27 to TRBJ1-6, with 8 bases fitting TRBD1. Germline assignment: CDR1 MNHEY and CDR2 SMNVEV (reference sequence). CDR3 size: 15 residues. With 5 bases clipped from V and 6 bases from J, the junction kept 6 bases outside the gene matches.

The CDR3 DNA reads TGTGCCAGCAGTTTCGCGGCATATAGCAATCAGCCCCAGCATTTT. Amino acids: CASSFAAYSNQPQHF. This chain uses TRBV27 with TRBJ1-5, with no clear D. Trimming took 3 bases from V and 0 from J, leaving 9 bases between them. The V gene's germline CDR1 is MNHEY and CDR2 SMNVEV (reference sequence). The CDR3 is 15 amino acids.

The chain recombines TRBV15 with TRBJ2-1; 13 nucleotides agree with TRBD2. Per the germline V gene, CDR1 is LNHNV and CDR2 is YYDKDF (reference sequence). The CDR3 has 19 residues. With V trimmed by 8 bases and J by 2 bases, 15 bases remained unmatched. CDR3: CATARRLAGGQSPYNEQFF. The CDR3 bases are TGTGCCACCGCCCGAAGACTAGCGGGGGGACAGTCACCCTACAATGAGCAGTTCTTC.

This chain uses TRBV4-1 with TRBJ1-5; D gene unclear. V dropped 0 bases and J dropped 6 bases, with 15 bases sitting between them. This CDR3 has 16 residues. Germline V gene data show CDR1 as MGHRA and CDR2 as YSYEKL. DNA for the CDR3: TGCGCCAGCAGCCAAGAGTTGCAACAACCGCTTCAGCCCCAGCATTTT. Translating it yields CASSQELQQPLQPQHF.

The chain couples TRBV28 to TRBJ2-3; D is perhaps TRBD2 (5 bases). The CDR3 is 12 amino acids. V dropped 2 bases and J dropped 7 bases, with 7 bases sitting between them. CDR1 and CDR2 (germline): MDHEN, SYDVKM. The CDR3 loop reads CASSLLGNTQYF. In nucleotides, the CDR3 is TGTGCCAGCAGTTTACTCGGGAATACGCAGTATTTT.

The DNA of the CDR3 is TGTGCCAGCAGTGACTCCGGGGGGGGGCCAGATACGCAGTATTTT. The encoded protein is CASSDSGGGPDTQYF. The rearrangement joins TRBV6-4 to TRBJ2-3, with TRBD2 matching over 8 bases. There are 15 residues in the CDR3. The germline V gene encodes CDR1 MRHNA and CDR2 SNTAGT. J gave up 4 bases and V 0 bases, and 3 bases lay outside the gene matches.

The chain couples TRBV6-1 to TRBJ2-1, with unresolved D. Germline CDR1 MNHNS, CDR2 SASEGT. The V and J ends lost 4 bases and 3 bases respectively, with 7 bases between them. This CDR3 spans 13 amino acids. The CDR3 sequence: CASSGPLYNEQFF. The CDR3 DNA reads TGTGCCAGCAGTGGGCCCCTCTACAATGAGCAGTTCTTC.

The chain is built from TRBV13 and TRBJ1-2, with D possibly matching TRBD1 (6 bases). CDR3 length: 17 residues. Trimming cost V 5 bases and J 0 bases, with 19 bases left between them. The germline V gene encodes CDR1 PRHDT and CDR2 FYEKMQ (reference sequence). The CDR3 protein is CASSRASRDTSNYGYTF. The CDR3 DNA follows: TGTGCCAGCAGCCGCGCGTCTCGGGACACTTCTAACTATGGCTACACCTTC.

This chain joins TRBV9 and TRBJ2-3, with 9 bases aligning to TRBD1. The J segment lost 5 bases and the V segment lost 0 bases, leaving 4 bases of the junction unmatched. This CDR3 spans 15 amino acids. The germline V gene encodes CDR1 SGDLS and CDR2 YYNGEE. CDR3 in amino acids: CASSVEGQGQDTQYF. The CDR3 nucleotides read TGTGCCAGCAGCGTAGAGGGACAGGGACAAGATACGCAGTATTTT.

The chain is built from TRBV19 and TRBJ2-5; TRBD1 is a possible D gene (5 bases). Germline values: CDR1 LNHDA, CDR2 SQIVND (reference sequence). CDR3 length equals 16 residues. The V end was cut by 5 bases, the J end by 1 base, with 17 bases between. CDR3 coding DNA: TGTGCCAGTAGTCCCCCCCGGACAACATCCCAAGAGACCCAGTACTTC. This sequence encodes CASSPPRTTSQETQYF.

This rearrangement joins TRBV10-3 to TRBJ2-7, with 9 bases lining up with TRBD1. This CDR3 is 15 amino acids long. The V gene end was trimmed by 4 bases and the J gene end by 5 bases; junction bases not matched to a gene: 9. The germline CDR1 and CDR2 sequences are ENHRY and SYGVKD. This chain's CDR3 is CAISAWDRVRNEQYF. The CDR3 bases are TGTGCCATCAGTGCCTGGGACAGGGTGAGGAACGAGCAGTACTTC.

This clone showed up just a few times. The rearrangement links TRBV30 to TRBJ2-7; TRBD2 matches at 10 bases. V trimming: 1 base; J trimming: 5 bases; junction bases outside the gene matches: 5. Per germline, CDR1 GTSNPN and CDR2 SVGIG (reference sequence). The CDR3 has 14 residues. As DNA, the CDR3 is TGTGCCTGGAGTGGAGCGGGAGGGCCGCACGAGCAGTACTTC. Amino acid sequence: CAWSGAGGPHEQYF.

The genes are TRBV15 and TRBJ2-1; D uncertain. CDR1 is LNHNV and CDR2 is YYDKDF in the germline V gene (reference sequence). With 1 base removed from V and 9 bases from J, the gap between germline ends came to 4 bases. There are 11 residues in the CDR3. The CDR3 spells CATSRAVEQFF. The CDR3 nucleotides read TGTGCCACCAGCAGAGCGGTTGAGCAGTTCTTC.

The DNA of the CDR3 is TGCAGCGTTACTCGGACAGGGTCAGCCTACGAGCAGTACTTC. This encodes CSVTRTGSAYEQYF. V is TRBV29-1 and J is TRBJ2-7; 8 positions match TRBD1. Germline V gives CDR1 SQVTM, CDR2 ANQGSEA. V shed 5 bases, J shed 2 bases, and the junction held 8 bases outside the gene matches. CDR3 size: 14 residues.